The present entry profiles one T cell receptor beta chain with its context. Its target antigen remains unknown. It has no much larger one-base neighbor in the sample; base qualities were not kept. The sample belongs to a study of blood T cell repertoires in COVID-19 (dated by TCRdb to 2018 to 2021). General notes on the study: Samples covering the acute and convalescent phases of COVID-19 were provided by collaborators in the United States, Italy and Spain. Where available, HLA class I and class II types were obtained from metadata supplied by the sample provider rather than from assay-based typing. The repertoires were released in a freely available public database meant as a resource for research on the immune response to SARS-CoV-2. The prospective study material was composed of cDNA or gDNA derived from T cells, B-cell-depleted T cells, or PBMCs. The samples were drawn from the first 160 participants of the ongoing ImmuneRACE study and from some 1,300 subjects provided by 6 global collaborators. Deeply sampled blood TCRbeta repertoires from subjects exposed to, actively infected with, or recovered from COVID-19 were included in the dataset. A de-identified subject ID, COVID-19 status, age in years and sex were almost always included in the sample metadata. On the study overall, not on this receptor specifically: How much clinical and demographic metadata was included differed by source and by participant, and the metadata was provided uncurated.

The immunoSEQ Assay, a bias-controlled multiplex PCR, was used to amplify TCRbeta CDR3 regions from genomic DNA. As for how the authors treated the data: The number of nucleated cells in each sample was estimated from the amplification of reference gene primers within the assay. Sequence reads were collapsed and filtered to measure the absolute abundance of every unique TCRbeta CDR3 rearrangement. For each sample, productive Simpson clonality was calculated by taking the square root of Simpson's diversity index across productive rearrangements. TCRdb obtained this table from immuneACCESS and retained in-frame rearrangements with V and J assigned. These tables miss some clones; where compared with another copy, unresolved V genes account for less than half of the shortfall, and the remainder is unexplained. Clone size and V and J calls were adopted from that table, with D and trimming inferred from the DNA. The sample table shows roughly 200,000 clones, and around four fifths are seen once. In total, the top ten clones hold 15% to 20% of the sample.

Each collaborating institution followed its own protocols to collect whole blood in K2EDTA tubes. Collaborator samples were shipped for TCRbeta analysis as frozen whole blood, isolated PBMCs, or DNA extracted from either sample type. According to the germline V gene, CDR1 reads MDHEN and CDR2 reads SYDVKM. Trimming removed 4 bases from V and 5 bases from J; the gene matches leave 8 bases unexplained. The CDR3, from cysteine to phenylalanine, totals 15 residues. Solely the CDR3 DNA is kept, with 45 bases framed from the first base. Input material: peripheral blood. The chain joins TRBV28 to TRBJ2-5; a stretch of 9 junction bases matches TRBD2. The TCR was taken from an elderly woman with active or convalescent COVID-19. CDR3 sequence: CASSSPGLAKETQYF. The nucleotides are TGTGCCAGCAGTTCACCGGGACTAGCAAAGGAGACCCAGTACTTC.